Listed below are T cell receptor beta chains from one sample, sequenced in a study of cytotoxic CD8 clonotypes in ibrutinib-treated CLL. Method: immunoSEQ multiplex PCR; TCRdb's copy keeps in-frame clones and lacks some. Among 130,000 or so clones listed, about 79% were seen once. Sequences were derived from PBMCs, sampled after 12 months of ibrutinib treatment. Receptors originate from a human donor with chronic lymphocytic leukemia. The CDR3 runs from the conserved cysteine through the conserved F or W. Each record gives: clone size, J gene, D gene, V gene, CDR3 protein, CDR3 DNA. The D gene is left open where the match is weak. Part of the rows lack a size; the others show once, few, many or a class for expanded clones.

clone_size: NA
j_call: TRBJ2-1
d_call: TRBD2
v_call: TRBV27
cdr3_aa: CASSPRTSGAIKQFF
cdr3_nt: TGTGCCAGCAGTCCTAGGACTAGCGGAGCAATAAAGCAGTTCTTC

clone_size: NA
j_call: TRBJ2-3
d_call: NA
v_call: TRBV7-2
cdr3_aa: CASSLTTLVNGRQYF
cdr3_nt: TGTGCCAGCAGCTTAACGACTTTGGTTAATGGAAGGCAGTATTTT

clone_size: NA
j_call: TRBJ2-7
d_call: NA
v_call: TRBV10-3
cdr3_aa: CAINRDNSYEQYF
cdr3_nt: TGTGCCATCAATAGGGACAACTCCTACGAGCAGTACTTC

clone_size: NA
j_call: TRBJ2-7
d_call: TRBD2
v_call: TRBV19
cdr3_aa: CASSREATYEQYF
cdr3_nt: TGTGCCAGTAGTCGGGAGGCAACCTACGAGCAGTACTTC

clone_size: NA
j_call: TRBJ2-1
d_call: TRBD2
v_call: TRBV7-6
cdr3_aa: CASSSAGAGVFDEQFF
cdr3_nt: TGTGCCAGCAGTTCTGCTGGAGCGGGAGTTTTCGATGAGCAGTTCTTC

clone_size: NA
j_call: TRBJ2-1
d_call: NA
v_call: TRBV5-1
cdr3_aa: CASREDRTGFHEQFF
cdr3_nt: TGCGCCAGCAGAGAGGATAGGACTGGCTTCCATGAGCAGTTCTTC

clone_size: NA
j_call: TRBJ2-3
d_call: NA
v_call: TRBV1
cdr3_aa: CTSSQVIPDTQYF
cdr3_nt: TGCACCAGCAGCCAAGTCATCCCAGATACGCAGTATTTT

clone_size: NA
j_call: TRBJ1-1
d_call: NA
v_call: TRBV27
cdr3_aa: CASSLSSFGVLAFF
cdr3_nt: TGTGCCAGCAGTTTATCGAGTTTCGGAGTTTTGGCTTTCTTT

clone_size: NA
j_call: TRBJ2-2
d_call: TRBD2
v_call: TRBV9
cdr3_aa: CASSVSSGENTGELFF
cdr3_nt: TGTGCCAGCAGCGTTTCTAGCGGGGAGAACACCGGGGAGCTGTTTTTT

clone_size: few
j_call: TRBJ2-2
d_call: NA
v_call: TRBV2
cdr3_aa: CASSEVATKGELFF
cdr3_nt: TGTGCCAGCAGTGAAGTGGCTACAAAGGGGGAGCTGTTTTTT

clone_size: NA
j_call: TRBJ2-7
d_call: NA
v_call: TRBV2
cdr3_aa: CASSGQASYEQYF
cdr3_nt: TGTGCCAGCAGTGGACAGGCGTCCTACGAGCAGTACTTC

clone_size: once
j_call: TRBJ2-1
d_call: TRBD2
v_call: TRBV28
cdr3_aa: CASSQGLASYNEQFF
cdr3_nt: TGTGCCAGCAGCCAGGGACTAGCGAGCTACAATGAGCAGTTCTTC

clone_size: once
j_call: TRBJ2-2
d_call: NA
v_call: TRBV7-3
cdr3_aa: CASSLNPSSTGELFF
cdr3_nt: TGTGCCAGCAGCTTAAATCCCTCGAGCACCGGGGAGCTGTTTTTT

clone_size: NA
j_call: TRBJ1-3
d_call: NA
v_call: TRBV18
cdr3_aa: CASSPGDTIYF
cdr3_nt: TGTGCCAGCTCACCTGGTGACACCATATATTTT

clone_size: NA
j_call: TRBJ1-1
d_call: NA
v_call: TRBV4-2
cdr3_aa: CASSSPEGRPNTEAFF
cdr3_nt: TGTGCCAGCAGCTCCCCCGAGGGGAGGCCGAACACTGAAGCTTTCTTT

clone_size: NA
j_call: TRBJ2-2
d_call: NA
v_call: TRBV21-1
cdr3_aa: CASSNWGSGNGELFF
cdr3_nt: NA